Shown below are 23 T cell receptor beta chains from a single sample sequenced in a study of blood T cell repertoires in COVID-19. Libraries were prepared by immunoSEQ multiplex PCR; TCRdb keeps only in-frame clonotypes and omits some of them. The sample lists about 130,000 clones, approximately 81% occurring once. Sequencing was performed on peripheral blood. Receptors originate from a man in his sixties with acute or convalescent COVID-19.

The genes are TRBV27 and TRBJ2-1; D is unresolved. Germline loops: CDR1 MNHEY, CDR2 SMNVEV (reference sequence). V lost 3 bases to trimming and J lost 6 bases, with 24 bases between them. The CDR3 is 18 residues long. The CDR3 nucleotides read TGTGCCAGCAGTTTTCGCCTTTACTCGAGCAGCGATCTCAATGAGCAGTTCTTC. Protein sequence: CASSFRLYSSSDLNEQFF.

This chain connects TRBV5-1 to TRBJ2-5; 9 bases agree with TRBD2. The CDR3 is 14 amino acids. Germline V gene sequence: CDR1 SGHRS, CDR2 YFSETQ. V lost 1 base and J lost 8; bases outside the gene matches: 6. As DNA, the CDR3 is TGCGCCAGCAGCTTGAATGTAGCGGGAGCTACCCAGTACTTC. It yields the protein CASSLNVAGATQYF.

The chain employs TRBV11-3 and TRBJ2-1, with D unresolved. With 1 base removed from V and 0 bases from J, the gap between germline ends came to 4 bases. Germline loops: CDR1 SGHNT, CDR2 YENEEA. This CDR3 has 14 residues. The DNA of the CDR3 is TGTGCCAGCAGCTTAGCGGTCTCCTACAATGAGCAGTTCTTC. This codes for CASSLAVSYNEQFF.

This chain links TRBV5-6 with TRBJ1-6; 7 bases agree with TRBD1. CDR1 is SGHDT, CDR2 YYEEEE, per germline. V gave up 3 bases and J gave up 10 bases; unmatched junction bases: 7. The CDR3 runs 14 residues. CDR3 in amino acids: CASSSGQFLSPLHF. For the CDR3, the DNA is TGTGCCAGCAGCTCGGGACAGTTCCTATCACCCCTCCACTTT.

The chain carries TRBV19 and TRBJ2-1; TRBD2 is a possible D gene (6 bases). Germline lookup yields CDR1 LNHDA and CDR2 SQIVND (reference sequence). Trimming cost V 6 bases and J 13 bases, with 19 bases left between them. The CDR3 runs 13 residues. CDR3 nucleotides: TGTGCCAGTAGACCGGGACTCCAAGGAGGTCAGTTCTTC. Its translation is CASRPGLQGGQFF.

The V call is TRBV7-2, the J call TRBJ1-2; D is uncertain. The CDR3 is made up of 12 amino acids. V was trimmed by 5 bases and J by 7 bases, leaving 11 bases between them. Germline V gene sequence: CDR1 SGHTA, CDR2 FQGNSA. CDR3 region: CASSPDKAGYTF. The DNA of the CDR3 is TGTGCCAGCAGCCCTGACAAGGCTGGCTACACCTTC.

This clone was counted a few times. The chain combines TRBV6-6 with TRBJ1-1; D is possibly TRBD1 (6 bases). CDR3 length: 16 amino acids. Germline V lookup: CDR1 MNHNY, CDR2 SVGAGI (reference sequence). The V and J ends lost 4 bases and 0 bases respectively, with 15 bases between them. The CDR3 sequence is CASSSGALGMNTEAFF. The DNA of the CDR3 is TGTGCCAGCAGTTCAGGGGCCTTGGGGATGAACACTGAAGCTTTCTTT.

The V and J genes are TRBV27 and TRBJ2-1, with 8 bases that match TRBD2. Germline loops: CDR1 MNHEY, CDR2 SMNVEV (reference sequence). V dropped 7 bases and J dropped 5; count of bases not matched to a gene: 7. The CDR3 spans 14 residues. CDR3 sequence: CASKLAAANNEQFF. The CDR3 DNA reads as TGTGCCAGCAAACTAGCGGCAGCTAACAATGAGCAGTTCTTC.

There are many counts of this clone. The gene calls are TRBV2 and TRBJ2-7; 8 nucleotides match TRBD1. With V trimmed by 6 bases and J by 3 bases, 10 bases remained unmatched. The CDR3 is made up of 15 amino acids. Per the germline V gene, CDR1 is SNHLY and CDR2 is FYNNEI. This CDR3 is CASRRDRQKNYEQYF. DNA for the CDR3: TGTGCCAGCAGAAGGGACAGGCAAAAGAACTACGAGCAGTACTTC.

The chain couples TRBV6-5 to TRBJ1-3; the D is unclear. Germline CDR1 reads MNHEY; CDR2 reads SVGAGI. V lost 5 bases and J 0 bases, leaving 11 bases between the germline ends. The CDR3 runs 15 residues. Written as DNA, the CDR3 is TGTGCCAGCAGTCTTGCCCCGGGCTCTGGAAACACCATATATTTT. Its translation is CASSLAPGSGNTIYF.

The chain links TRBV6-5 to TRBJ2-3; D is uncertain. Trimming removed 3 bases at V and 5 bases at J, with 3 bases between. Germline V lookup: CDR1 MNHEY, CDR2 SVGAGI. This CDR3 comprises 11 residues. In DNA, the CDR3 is TGTGCCAGCAGTTATAAAGATACGCAGTATTTT. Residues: CASSYKDTQYF.

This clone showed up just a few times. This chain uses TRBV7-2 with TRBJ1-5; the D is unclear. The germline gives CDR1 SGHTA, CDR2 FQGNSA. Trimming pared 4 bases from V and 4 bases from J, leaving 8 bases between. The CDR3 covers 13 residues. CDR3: CASSSVINQPQHF. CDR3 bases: TGTGCCAGCAGCTCAGTTATTAATCAGCCCCAGCATTTT.

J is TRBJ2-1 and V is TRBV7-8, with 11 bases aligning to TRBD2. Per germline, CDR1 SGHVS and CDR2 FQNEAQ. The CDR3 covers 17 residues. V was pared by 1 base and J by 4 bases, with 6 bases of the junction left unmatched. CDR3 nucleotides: TGTGCCAGCAGCTTAGAGCCGGGACTAGCGGTTTACAATGAGCAGTTCTTC. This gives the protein CASSLEPGLAVYNEQFF.

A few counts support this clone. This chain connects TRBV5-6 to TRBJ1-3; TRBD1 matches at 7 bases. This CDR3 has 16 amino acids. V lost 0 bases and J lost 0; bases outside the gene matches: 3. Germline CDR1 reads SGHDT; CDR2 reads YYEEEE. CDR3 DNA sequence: TGTGCCAGCAGCTTGGGATGGACAGGCTCTGGAAACACCATATATTTT. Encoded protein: CASSLGWTGSGNTIYF.

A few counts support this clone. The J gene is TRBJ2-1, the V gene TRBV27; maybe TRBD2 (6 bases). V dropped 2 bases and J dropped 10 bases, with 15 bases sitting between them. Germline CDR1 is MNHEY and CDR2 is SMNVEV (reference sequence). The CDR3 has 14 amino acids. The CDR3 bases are TGTGCCAGCAGTTTAGGGACGGGAGTCGGGGAGCAGTTCTTC. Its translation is CASSLGTGVGEQFF.

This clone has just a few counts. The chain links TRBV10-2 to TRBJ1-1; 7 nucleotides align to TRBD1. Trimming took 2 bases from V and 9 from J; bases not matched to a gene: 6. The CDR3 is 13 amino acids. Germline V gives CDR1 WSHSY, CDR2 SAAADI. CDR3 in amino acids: CASSEHLQGKAFF. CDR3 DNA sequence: TGCGCCAGCAGTGAGCACCTACAGGGGAAAGCTTTCTTT.

The CDR3 protein is CASSGQGGTGELFF. CDR3 DNA sequence: TGTGCCAGCAGCGGACAGGGGGGGACCGGGGAGCTGTTTTTT. The chain is built from TRBV27 and TRBJ2-2, with TRBD1 matching over 10 bases. Germline CDR1 MNHEY, CDR2 SMNVEV (reference sequence). With V trimmed by 6 bases and J by 5 bases, 3 bases remained unmatched. This CDR3 spans 14 amino acids.

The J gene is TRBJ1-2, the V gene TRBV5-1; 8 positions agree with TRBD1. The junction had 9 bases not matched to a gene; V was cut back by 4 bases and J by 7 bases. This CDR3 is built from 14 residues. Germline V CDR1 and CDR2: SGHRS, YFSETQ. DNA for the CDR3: TGCGCCAGCAGCGCCGGACAGGGACAGACTGGCTACACCTTC. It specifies CASSAGQGQTGYTF.

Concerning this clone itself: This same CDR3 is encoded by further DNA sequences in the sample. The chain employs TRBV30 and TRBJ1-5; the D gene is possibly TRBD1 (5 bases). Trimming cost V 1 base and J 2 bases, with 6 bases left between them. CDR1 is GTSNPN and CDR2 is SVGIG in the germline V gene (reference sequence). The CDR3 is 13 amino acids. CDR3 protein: CAWSAGGNQPQHF. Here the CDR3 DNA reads TGTGCCTGGAGTGCGGGGGGCAATCAGCCCCAGCATTTT.

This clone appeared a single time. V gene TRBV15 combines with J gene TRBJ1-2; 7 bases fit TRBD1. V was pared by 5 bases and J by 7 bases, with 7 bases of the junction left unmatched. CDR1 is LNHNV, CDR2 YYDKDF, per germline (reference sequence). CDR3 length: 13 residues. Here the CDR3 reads CATSDGQAVGYTF. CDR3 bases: TGTGCCACCAGCGACGGACAGGCCGTTGGCTACACCTTC.

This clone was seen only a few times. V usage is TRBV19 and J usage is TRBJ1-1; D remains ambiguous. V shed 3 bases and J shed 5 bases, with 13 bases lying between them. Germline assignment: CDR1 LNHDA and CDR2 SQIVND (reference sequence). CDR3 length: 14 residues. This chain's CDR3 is CASSMYGEATEAFF. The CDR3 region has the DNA TGTGCCAGTAGTATGTACGGGGAGGCGACTGAAGCTTTCTTT.

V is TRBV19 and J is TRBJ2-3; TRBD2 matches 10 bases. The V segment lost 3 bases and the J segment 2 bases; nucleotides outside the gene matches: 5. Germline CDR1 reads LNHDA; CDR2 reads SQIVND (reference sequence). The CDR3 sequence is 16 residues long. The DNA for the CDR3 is TGTGCCAGTAGTATCCGGACTAGCGGTTACACAGATACGCAGTATTTT. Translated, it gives CASSIRTSGYTDTQYF.

The CDR3 reads CASSPGQVRGRPQHF. The CDR3 nucleotides read TGTGCCAGCAGTCCGGGGCAGGTCAGGGGGCGCCCCCAGCATTTT. The rearrangement uses TRBV28 and TRBJ1-5, with TRBD1 identical over 8 bases. The junction had 13 bases not matched to a gene; V was cut back by 5 bases and J by 10 bases. The CDR3 contains 15 residues. The germline V gene encodes CDR1 MDHEN and CDR2 SYDVKM.